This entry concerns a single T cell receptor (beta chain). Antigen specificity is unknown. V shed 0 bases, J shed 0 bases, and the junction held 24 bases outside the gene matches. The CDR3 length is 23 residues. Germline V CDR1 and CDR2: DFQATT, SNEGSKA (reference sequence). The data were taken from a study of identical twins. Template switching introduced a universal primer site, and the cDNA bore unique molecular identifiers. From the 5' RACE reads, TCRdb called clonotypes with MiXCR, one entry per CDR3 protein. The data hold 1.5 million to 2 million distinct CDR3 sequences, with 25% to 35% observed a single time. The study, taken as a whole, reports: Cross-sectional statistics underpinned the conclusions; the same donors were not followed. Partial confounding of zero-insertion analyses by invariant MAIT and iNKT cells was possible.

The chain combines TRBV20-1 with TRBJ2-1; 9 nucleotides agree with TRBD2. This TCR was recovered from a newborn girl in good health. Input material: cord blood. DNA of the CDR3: TGCAGTGCTAGAGATCCATTAGTTGGTGTATTAGCGGGAGCATTTTACTCCTACAATGAGCAGTTCTTC. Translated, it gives CSARDPLVGVLAGAFYSYNEQFF.